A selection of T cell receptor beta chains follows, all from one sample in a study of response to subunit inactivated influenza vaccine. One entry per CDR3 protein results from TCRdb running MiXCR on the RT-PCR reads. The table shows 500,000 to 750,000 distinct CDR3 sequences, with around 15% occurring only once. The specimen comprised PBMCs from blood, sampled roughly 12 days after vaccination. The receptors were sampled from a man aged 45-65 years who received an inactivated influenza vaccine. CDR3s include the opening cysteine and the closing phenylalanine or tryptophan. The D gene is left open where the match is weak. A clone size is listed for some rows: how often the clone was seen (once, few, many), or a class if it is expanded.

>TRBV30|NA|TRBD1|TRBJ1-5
CAWNPGQGNQPQHF
TGTGCCTGGAACCCGGGACAGGGCAATCAGCCCCAGCATTTT
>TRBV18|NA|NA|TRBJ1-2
CASSPGPTSSPIYGYTF
TGTGCCAGCTCACCTGGACCTACCAGTTCCCCAATCTATGGCTACACCTTC
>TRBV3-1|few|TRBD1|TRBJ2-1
CASSQQDRGLYNEQFF
TGTGCCAGCAGCCAACAGGACAGGGGGCTCTACAATGAGCAGTTCTTC
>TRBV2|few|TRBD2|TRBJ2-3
CASIVGAGGKTDTQYF
TGTGCCAGCATCGTCGGAGCGGGAGGCAAAACAGATACGCAGTATTTT
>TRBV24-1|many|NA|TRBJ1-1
CATKGLNTEAFF
TGTGCAACCAAGGGGCTGAACACTGAAGCTTTCTTT
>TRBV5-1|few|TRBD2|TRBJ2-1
CASSELAGDYEQFF
TGCGCCAGCAGTGAACTAGCGGGAGATTATGAGCAGTTCTTC
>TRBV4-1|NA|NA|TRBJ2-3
CASSQRTSRSTDTQYF
TGCGCCAGCAGCCAACGGACTTCTCGTAGCACAGATACGCAGTATTTT
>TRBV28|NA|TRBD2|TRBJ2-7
CASSSESGLGTYEQYF
TGTGCCAGCAGTTCCGAATCGGGACTAGGGACCTACGAGCAGTACTTC
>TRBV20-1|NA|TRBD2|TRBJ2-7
CSARGTSPYEQYF
TGCAGTGCTAGGGGGACTAGTCCCTACGAGCAGTACTTC
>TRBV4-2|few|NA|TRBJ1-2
CASSQDTRGFYGYTF
TGTGCCAGCAGCCAAGATACAAGGGGCTTCTATGGCTACACCTTC
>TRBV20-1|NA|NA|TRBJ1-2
CSAIAGVGDFYTF
TGCAGTGCGATCGCGGGGGTTGGGGACTTCTACACCTTC
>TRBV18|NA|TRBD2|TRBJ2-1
CASSPRVGREGNNEQFF
TGTGCCAGCTCACCACGGGTCGGACGGGAGGGGAACAATGAGCAGTTCTTC
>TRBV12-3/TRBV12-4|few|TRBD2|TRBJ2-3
CASSYTSGGRADTQYF
TGTGCCAGCAGCTACACGAGTGGCGGGAGGGCAGATACGCAGTATTTT
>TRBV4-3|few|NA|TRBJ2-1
CASSQLDGDEQFF
TGCGCCAGCAGCCAACTTGACGGAGATGAGCAGTTCTTC
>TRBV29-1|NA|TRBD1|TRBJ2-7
CSVVGQTSSYEQYF
TGCAGCGTAGTGGGACAGACGAGCTCCTACGAGCAGTACTTC
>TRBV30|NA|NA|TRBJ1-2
CAWSGWTQANYGYTF
TGTGCCTGGAGTGGGTGGACACAAGCTAACTATGGCTACACCTTC
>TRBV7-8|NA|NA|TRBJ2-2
CASSLRDGADTGELFF
TGTGCCAGCAGCTTAAGGGACGGGGCGGACACCGGGGAGCTGTTTTTT
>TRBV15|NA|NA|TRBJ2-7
CATSRDGRAHSYEQYF
TGTGCCACCAGCAGAGACGGTAGGGCCCATTCCTACGAGCAGTACTTC
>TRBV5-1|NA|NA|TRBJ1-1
CASSWGTGMNTEAFF
TGCGCCAGCAGCTGGGGTACAGGGATGAACACTGAAGCTTTCTTT
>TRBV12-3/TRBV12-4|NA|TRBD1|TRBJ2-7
CASSLVGQGAGEQYF
TGTGCCAGCAGTTTAGTGGGACAGGGGGCCGGTGAGCAGTACTTC
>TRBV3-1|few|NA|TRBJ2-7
CASSQEGDTYEQYF
TGTGCCAGCAGCCAAGAGGGGGACACCTACGAGCAGTACTTC
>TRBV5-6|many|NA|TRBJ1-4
CASSSTGARGEKLFF
TGTGCCAGCAGCTCGACCGGGGCCCGAGGGGAAAAACTGTTTTTT
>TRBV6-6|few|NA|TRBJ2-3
CAATPGDTQYF
TGTGCCGCCACTCCGGGAGATACGCAGTATTTT
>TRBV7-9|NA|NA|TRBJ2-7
CASSFVVGGTPYEQYF
TGTGCCAGCAGCTTCGTGGTGGGCGGGACGCCCTACGAGCAGTACTTC
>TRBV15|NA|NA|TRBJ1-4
CATSRDLGKNDKLFF
TGTGCCACCAGCAGAGATTTGGGCAAGAATGATAAACTGTTTTTT
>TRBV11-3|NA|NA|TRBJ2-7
CASSLGNGPYYEQYF
TGTGCCAGCAGCTTAGGGAACGGTCCTTACTACGAGCAGTACTTC
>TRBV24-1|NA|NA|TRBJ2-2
CATSDPIGGNTGELFF
TGTGCCACCAGTGACCCGATTGGGGGGAACACCGGGGAGCTGTTTTTT
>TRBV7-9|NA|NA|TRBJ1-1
CAGRKDLNTEAFF
TGTGCCGGACGTAAGGACCTGAACACTGAAGCTTTCTTT
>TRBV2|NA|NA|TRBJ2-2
CASTGRTNTGELFF
TGTGCCAGCACGGGTCGTACGAACACCGGGGAGCTGTTTTTT
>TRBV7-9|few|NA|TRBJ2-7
CASSLTRTDPYEQYF
TGTGCCAGCAGCTTAACCCGGACGGATCCCTACGAGCAGTACTTC
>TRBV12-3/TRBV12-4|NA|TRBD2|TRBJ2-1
CASSALAGGLGEQFF
TGTGCCAGCAGTGCACTAGCGGGGGGGCTCGGTGAGCAGTTCTTC
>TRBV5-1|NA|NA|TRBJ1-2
CASSRSDGFYGYTF
TGCGCCAGCAGCAGGTCGGACGGCTTCTATGGCTACACCTTC
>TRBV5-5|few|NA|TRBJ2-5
CASSPLGGQYETQYF
TGTGCCAGCAGCCCCTTGGGGGGACAGTATGAGACCCAGTACTTC
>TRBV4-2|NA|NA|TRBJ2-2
CASSPYAGGDATGELFF
TGTGCCAGCAGCCCCTACGCCGGGGGCGATGCCACCGGGGAGCTGTTTTTT
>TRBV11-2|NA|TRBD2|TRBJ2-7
CASSLDGGLAYYEQYF
TGTGCCAGCAGCTTAGATGGGGGACTAGCGTACTACGAGCAGTACTTC
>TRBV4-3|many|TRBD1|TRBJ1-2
CASSLDRGDIYGYTF
TGCGCCAGCAGTCTCGACAGGGGGGATATCTATGGCTACACCTTC
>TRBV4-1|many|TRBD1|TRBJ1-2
CASSQQTGAKYGYTF
TGCGCCAGCAGCCAACAGACAGGGGCAAAATATGGCTACACCTTC
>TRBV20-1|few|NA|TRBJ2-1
CSAIIGAGAPGGSYNEQFF
TGCAGTGCTATAATTGGTGCGGGGGCCCCCGGGGGCTCCTACAATGAGCAGTTCTTC
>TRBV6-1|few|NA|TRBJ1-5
CASSLLPGQGSNQPQHF
TGTGCCAGCAGTCTTCTCCCCGGACAAGGGAGCAATCAGCCCCAGCATTTT
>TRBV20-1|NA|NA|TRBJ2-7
CSASGSGSFDEQYF
TGCAGTGCCAGTGGTTCAGGGAGCTTCGACGAGCAGTACTTC
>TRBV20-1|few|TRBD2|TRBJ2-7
CSATQLAGVGEQYF
TGCAGTGCTACCCAACTAGCGGGAGTTGGCGAGCAGTACTTC
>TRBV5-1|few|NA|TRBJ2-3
CASSLETSTDTQYF
TGCGCCAGCAGCTTGGAAACTAGCACAGATACGCAGTATTTT
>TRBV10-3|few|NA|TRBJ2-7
CAISESRVSYEQYF
TGTGCCATCAGTGAGTCAAGGGTCTCCTACGAGCAGTACTTC
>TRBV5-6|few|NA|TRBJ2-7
CASSLASATYEQYF
TGTGCCAGCAGCTTGGCTAGCGCCACCTACGAGCAGTACTTC
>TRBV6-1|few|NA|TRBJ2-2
CATIKERELFF
TGTGCCACCATCAAAGAAAGGGAGCTGTTTTTT
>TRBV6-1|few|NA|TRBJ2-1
CASRAAGTPSDEQFF
TGTGCCAGCCGAGCCGCCGGGACACCCTCGGATGAGCAGTTCTTC
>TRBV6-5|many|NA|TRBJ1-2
CASSSPVGGNGYTF
TGTGCCAGCAGTTCCCCCGTTGGGGGCAACGGCTACACCTTC
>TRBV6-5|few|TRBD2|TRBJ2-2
CASSYRRLATNTGELFF
TGTGCCAGCAGTTATAGGAGACTAGCGACCAACACCGGGGAGCTGTTTTTT
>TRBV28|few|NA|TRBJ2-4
CASSLAGESKNIQYF
TGTGCCAGCAGTTTAGCAGGGGAATCCAAAAACATTCAGTACTTC
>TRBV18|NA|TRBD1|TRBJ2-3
CASSPLFGQGVSTDTQYF
TGTGCCAGCTCACCACTGTTCGGACAGGGGGTTAGCACAGATACGCAGTATTTT
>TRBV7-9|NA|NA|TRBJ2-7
CASSFTGTEQYF
TGTGCCAGCAGCTTCACAGGGACCGAGCAGTACTTC
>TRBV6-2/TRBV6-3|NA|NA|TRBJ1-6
CASSPTGGYSLHF
TGTGCCAGCAGCCCGACCGGAGGTTACTCCCTCCACTTT
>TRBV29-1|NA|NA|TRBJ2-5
CSVDTGRIQETQYF
TGCAGCGTTGACACTGGCCGGATCCAAGAGACCCAGTACTTC